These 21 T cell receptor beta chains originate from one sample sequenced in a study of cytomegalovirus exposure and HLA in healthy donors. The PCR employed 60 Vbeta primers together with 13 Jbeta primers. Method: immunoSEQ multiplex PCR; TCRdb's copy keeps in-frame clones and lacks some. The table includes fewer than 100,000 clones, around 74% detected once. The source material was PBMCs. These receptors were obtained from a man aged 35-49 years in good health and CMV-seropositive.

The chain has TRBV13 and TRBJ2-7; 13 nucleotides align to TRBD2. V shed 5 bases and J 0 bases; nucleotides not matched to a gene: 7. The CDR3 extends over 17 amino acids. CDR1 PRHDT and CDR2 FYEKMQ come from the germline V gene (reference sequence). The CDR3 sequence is CASSPGTSGASSYEQYF. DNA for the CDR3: TGTGCCAGCAGCCCTGGGACTAGCGGGGCAAGCTCCTACGAGCAGTACTTC.

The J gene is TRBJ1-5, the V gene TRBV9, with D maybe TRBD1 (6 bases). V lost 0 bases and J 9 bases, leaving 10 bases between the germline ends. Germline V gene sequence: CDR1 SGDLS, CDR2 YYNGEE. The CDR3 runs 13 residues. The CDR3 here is CASSVGDNPPQHF. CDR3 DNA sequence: TGTGCCAGCAGCGTAGGGGACAACCCGCCCCAGCATTTT.

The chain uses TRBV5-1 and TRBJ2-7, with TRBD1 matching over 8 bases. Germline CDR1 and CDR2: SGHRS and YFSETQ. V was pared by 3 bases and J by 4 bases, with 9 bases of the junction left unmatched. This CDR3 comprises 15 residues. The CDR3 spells CASSSITGGEYEQYF. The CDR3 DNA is TGCGCCAGCAGCTCGATAACAGGGGGTGAATACGAGCAGTACTTC.

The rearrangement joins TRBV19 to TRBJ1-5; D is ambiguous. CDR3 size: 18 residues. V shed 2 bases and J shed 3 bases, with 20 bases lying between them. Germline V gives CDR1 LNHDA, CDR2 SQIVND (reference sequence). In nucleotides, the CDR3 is TGTGCCAGTAGTATACCCCCTCACGGTTATAGCTACAATCAGCCCCAGCATTTT. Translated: CASSIPPHGYSYNQPQHF.

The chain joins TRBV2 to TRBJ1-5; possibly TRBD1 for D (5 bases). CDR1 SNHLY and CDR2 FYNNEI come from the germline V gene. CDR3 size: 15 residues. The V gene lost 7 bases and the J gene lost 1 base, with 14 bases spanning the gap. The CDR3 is CASTGGAGSNQPQHF. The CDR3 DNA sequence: TGTGCCAGCACGGGTGGGGCGGGGAGCAATCAGCCCCAGCATTTT.

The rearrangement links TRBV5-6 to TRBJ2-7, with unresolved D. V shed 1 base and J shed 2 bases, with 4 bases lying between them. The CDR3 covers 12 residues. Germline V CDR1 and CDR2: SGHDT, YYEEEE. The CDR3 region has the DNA TGTGCCAGCAGCTTGCCTACCTACGAGCAGTACTTC. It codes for CASSLPTYEQYF.

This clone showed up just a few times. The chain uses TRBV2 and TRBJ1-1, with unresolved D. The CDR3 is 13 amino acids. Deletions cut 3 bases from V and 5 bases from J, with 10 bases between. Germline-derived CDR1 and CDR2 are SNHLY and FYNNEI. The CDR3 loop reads CASSEEVETEAFF. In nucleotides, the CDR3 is TGTGCCAGCAGTGAGGAGGTGGAAACTGAAGCTTTCTTT.

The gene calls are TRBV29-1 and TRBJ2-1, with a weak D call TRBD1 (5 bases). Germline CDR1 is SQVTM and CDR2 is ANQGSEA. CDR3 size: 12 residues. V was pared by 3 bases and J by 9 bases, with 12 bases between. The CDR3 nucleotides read TGCAGCGTTGACCCCCAGGGCAGTGAGCAGTTCTTC. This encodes CSVDPQGSEQFF.

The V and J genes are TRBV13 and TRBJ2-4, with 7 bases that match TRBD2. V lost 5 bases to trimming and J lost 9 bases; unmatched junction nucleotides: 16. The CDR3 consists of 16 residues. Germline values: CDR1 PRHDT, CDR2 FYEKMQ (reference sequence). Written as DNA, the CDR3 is TGTGCCAGCAGCCACATGTACGCGGGAGATCACGGCATTCAGTACTTC. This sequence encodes CASSHMYAGDHGIQYF. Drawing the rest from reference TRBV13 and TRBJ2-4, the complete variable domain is AAGVIQSPRHLIKEKRETATLKCYPIPRHDTVYWYQQGPGQDPQFLISFYEKMQSDKGSIPDRFSAQQFSDYHSELNMSSLELGDSALYFCASSHMYAGDHGIQYFGAGTRLSVL.

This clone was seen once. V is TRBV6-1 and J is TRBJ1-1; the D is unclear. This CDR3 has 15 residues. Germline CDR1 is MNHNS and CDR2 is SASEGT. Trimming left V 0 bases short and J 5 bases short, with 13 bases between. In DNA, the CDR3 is TGTGCCAGCAGTGAAGCAATCTCGAGAGGAACTGAAGCTTTCTTT. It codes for CASSEAISRGTEAFF.

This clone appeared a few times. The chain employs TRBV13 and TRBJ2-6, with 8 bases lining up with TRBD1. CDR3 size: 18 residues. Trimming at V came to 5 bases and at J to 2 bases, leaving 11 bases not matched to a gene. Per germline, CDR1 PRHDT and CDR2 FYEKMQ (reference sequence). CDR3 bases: TGTGCCAGCAGCCTATCCAGGGGGCCTGAGGCTGGGGCCAACGTCCTGACTTTC. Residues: CASSLSRGPEAGANVLTF.

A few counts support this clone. The CDR3 nucleotides read TGTGCCAGCAGTTTCCCGGGACAGGGGATTCCTAACTATGGCTACACCTTC. Its protein is CASSFPGQGIPNYGYTF. The chain couples TRBV28 to TRBJ1-2, with 10 bases lining up with TRBD1. The CDR3 runs to 17 residues. The J segment lost 0 bases and the V segment lost 3 bases, leaving 7 bases of the junction unmatched. Germline CDR1 reads MDHEN; CDR2 reads SYDVKM.

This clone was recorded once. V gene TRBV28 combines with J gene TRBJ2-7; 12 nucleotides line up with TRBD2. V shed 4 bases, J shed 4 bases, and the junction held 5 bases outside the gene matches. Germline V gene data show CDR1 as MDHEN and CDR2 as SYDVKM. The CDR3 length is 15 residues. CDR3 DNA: TGTGCCAGCAGTTCCCGACTAGCGGGAGTTTACGAGCAGTACTTC. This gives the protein CASSSRLAGVYEQYF. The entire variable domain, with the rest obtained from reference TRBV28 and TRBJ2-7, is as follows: DVKVTQSSRYLVKRTGEKVFLECVQDMDHENMFWYRQDPGLGLRLIYFSYDVKMKEKGDIPEGYSVSREKKERFSLILESASTNQTSMYLCASSSRLAGVYEQYFGPGTRLTVT.

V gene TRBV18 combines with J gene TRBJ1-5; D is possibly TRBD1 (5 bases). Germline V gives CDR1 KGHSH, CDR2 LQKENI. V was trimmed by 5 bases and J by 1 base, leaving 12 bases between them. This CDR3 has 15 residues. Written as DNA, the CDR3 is TGTGCCAGCTCATCTAAGACAGCGAGCAATCAGCCCCAGCATTTT. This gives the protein CASSSKTASNQPQHF.

In DNA form, the CDR3 reads TGTGCCAGCAGTCGGGACTCCTACTACGAGCAGTACTTC. This sequence encodes CASSRDSYYEQYF. The chain joins TRBV27 to TRBJ2-7, with D possibly matching TRBD2 (6 bases). CDR1 MNHEY and CDR2 SMNVEV come from the germline V gene (reference sequence). V was trimmed by 5 bases and J by 3 bases, leaving 11 bases between them. The CDR3 covers 13 residues.

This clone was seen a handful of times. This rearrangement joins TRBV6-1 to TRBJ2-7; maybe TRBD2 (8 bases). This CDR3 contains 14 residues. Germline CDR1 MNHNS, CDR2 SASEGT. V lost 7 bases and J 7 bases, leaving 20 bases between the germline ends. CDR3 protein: CASITRDSGGEQYF. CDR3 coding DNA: TGTGCCAGCATCACGCGGGACAGCGGGGGAGAGCAGTACTTC.

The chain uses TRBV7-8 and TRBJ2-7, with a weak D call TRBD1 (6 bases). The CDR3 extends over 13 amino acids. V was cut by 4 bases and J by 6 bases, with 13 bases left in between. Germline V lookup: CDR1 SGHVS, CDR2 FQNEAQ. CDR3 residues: CASSSGERREQYF. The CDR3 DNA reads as TGTGCCAGCAGCTCAGGGGAACGGCGCGAGCAGTACTTC.

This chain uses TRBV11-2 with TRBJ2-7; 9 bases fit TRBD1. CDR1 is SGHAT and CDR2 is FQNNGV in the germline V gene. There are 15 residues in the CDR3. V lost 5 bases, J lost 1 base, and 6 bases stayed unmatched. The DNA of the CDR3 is TGTGCCAGCAGCAAGGGACAGGGCGAATCCTACGAGCAGTACTTC. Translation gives CASSKGQGESYEQYF.

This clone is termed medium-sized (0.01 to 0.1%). DNA for the CDR3: TGTGCCAGTAGTATCAACAGTCTGCACGAGCAGTACTTC. This translates into CASSINSLHEQYF. The V call is TRBV19, the J call TRBJ2-7; D call uncertain. Trimming took 3 bases from V and 5 from J, leaving 11 bases between them. Germline loops: CDR1 LNHDA, CDR2 SQIVND (reference sequence). This CDR3 has 13 residues. The entire variable domain, with the rest obtained from reference TRBV19 and TRBJ2-7, is as follows: DGGITQSPKYLFRKEGQNVTLSCEQNLNHDAMYWYRQDPGQGLRLIYYSQIVNDFQKGDIAEGYSVSREKKESFPLTVTSAQKNPTAFYLCASSINSLHEQYFGPGTRLTVT.

The CDR3 coding sequence is TGTGCCAGTAGTCCCGGCAGGGGCTGGTACGAGCAGTACTTC. Translation: CASSPGRGWYEQYF. The chain carries TRBV19 and TRBJ2-7, with D maybe TRBD1 (6 bases). The germline V gene encodes CDR1 LNHDA and CDR2 SQIVND (reference sequence). This CDR3 is 14 amino acids long. The V and J ends lost 5 bases and 4 bases respectively, with 15 bases between them.

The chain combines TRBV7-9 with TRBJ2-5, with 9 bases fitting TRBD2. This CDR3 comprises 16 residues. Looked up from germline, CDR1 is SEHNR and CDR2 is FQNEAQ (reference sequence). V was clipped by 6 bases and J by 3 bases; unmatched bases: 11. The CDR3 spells CASSPAGTSIEETQYF. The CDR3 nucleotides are TGTGCCAGCAGTCCGGCAGGGACTAGCATTGAAGAGACCCAGTACTTC.